This T cell receptor (beta chain) comes out of a study of technical replicates of blood from a few donors. Clones were sequenced by immunoSEQ multiplex PCR, and TCRdb holds only the in-frame ones, with some missing. The table lists around 74,000 clones, 80% to 90% of them singletons, with approximately 5% in the top ten. The CDR3 has 15 amino acids. The V and J ends lost 4 bases and 11 bases, in that order; junction bases with no gene match: 15. In germline, CDR1 is SGDLS, CDR2 YYNGEE. This chain uses TRBV9 with TRBJ1-1; 9 bases align to TRBD1. This receptor was taken from a human donor in good health. Some clones in this sample may be carry-over from other donors' samples. Sequencing was performed on PBMCs. CDR3 in amino acids: CASSSTGQGRSWAFF. CDR3 bases: TGTGCCAGCAGCTCGACGGGACAGGGAAGATCGTGGGCTTTCTTT.